These 2 T cell receptor beta chains were sequenced from one sample in a study of blood T cell repertoires in COVID-19. Generated by immunoSEQ multiplex PCR, the TCRdb table keeps only in-frame clones and is missing some. Among 150,000 or so clones listed, about 80% were seen once. Sequenced input: peripheral blood. Receptor source: a woman of 80 years or more with acute or convalescent COVID-19.

V gene TRBV29-1 combines with J gene TRBJ1-3; possibly TRBD1 for D (6 bases). The CDR3 contains 17 residues. The V gene's germline CDR1 is SQVTM and CDR2 ANQGSEA. The germline V and J ends were trimmed by 8 bases and 1 base, with 24 bases remaining between them. The CDR3 spells CSLVRGKSWLSGNTIYF. In DNA, the CDR3 is TGCAGCTTGGTAAGGGGGAAATCATGGCTTTCTGGAAACACCATATATTTT.

The CDR3 reads CASSRNNGPSTEKLFF. CDR3 DNA sequence: TGCGCCAGCAGCCGCAACAATGGCCCCTCCACTGAAAAACTGTTTTTT. The V call is TRBV4-1, the J call TRBJ1-4; no firm D call. The CDR3 has 16 residues. Deletions cut 4 bases from V and 7 bases from J, with 19 bases between. The germline V gene encodes CDR1 MGHRA and CDR2 YSYEKL.